The sequence of this T cell receptor beta chain was determined in a study of T cells in Graves' hyperthyroidism and ophthalmopathy. Overall study context: Specimen type is peripheral blood, collected at initial diagnosis prior to any treatment.

This clonotype has at least ten counts. CDR1 is GTSNPN and CDR2 is SVGIG in the germline V gene (reference sequence). The CDR3 contains 14 residues. The V and J ends lost 0 bases and 4 bases respectively, with 12 bases between them. Amplification of TCR beta CDR3 regions was performed using RNA transcripts as template. First-round RT-PCR with HTBI primers amplified the TCR CDR3 region. TCRdb re-analysed the multiplex PCR reads in MiXCR, keeping a single row per CDR3 protein. The repertoire holds under 250,000 distinct CDR3 sequences, with 17% as singletons. Patients between 18 and 65 years old had hyperthyroidism, newly diagnosed and lasting under 2 months. Exclusion followed for patients with uncontrolled infection, other autoimmune disease, pregnancy or lactation.

This rearrangement joins TRBV30 to TRBJ2-5; no clear D. The TCR sequence derives from a man between 50 and 59 years old with Graves' hyperthyroidism. The source material was blood. CDR3 loop: CAWSVGTPRETQYF. The CDR3, as DNA: TGTGCCTGGAGTGTTGGAACTCCCCGAGAGACCCAGTACTTC.